Listed here are 28 T cell receptor beta chains from one sample, sequenced in a study of cytomegalovirus exposure and HLA in healthy donors (dated by TCRdb to 2017 to 2019). The library was made by the immunoSEQ multiplex PCR assay. For the multiplex PCR, a mixture combining 60 forward primers for TCR Vbeta segments and 13 reverse primers for TCR Jbeta segments was used. The source is immuneACCESS, and TCRdb retained only in-frame sequences with V and J called. Part of the clones is not carried over; for the studies checked, unresolved V genes explain less than half of this, and the remainder is unexplained. The sample table shows around 91,000 clones, and about three quarters are seen once. Clones ranked in the top ten supply around 4% of the sample. Sequenced sample: PBMCs. These TCRs come from a male donor in good health and CMV-seropositive.

The CDR3 sequence is CASSHSKGWGTDTQYF. CDR3 DNA: TGTGCCAGCAGCCACTCGAAGGGGTGGGGCACAGATACGCAGTATTTT. The J gene is TRBJ2-3, the V gene TRBV14; maybe TRBD1 (5 bases). CDR1 is SGHDN and CDR2 is FVKESK in the germline V gene. With 3 bases removed from V and 1 base from J, the gap between germline ends came to 14 bases. The CDR3 contains 16 residues.

The CDR3 here is CASSSGTSVIGTQYF. CDR3 sequence (DNA): TGTGCCAGCAGCTCTGGGACTAGCGTGATAGGGACCCAGTACTTC. The chain carries TRBV7-7 and TRBJ2-5; the match to TRBD2 covers 10 bases. Germline V CDR1 and CDR2: SSHAT, FNYEAQ (reference sequence). The ends lost 4 bases at V and 7 bases at J; junction bases unmatched: 9. The CDR3 consists of 15 residues.

The chain employs TRBV5-5 and TRBJ1-2; D is uncertain. The V gene lost 7 bases and the J gene lost 4 bases, with 14 bases spanning the gap. Per germline, CDR1 SGHKS and CDR2 YYEKEE (reference sequence). CDR3 length: 13 residues. The CDR3 DNA reads TGTGCCAGCCGCCCGCCCAGAATCTATGGCTACACCTTC. This sequence encodes CASRPPRIYGYTF.

The genes are TRBV18 and TRBJ2-1; possibly TRBD2 for D (6 bases). CDR1 is KGHSH and CDR2 is LQKENI in the germline V gene. This CDR3 has 16 amino acids. V was cut by 3 bases and J by 5 bases, with 17 bases left in between. The CDR3 loop is CASSPPLATINNEQFF. In DNA form, the CDR3 reads TGTGCCAGCTCACCCCCACTAGCTACCATAAACAATGAGCAGTTCTTC.

This chain uses TRBV7-2 with TRBJ2-7, with D perhaps TRBD1 (5 bases). CDR1 and CDR2 from the germline V gene are SGHTA and FQGNSA. The CDR3 contains 12 residues. The V end lost 2 bases, the J end lost 4 bases, and 6 bases lay between the germline ends. CDR3 nucleotides: TGTGCCAGCAGCTTACAGGGTTACGAGCAGTACTTC. It translates to CASSLQGYEQYF.

This chain joins TRBV21-1 and TRBJ2-1; the table's D call of TRBD1 was not tested on the DNA. TRBV21-1 corresponds to a pseudogene. This CDR3 has 15 residues. The CDR3 DNA reads TGTGCCAGCAGCAACGGCAATCTCTTCAGGCATGAGCAGTTCTTC. It specifies CASSNGNLFRHEQFF.

CDR3 sequence (DNA): TGTGCCAGCAGCGCCTCCGGGAACTCAGATACGCAGTATTTT. Residues: CASSASGNSDTQYF. The chain joins TRBV5-4 to TRBJ2-3, with a possible D match to TRBD2 (5 bases). V was cut by 4 bases and J by 4 bases, with 13 bases left in between. The CDR3 covers 14 residues. Germline lookup yields CDR1 SGHNT and CDR2 YYREEE (reference sequence).

The rearrangement joins TRBV14 to TRBJ1-2; a possible D gene is TRBD1 (5 bases). The germline gives CDR1 SGHDN, CDR2 FVKESK. The CDR3 spans 16 residues. Deletions cut 0 bases from V and 8 bases from J, with 19 bases between. CDR3 DNA: TGTGCCAGCAGCCAAGATAATCGAGGAGGGACGGGCGGCTACACCTTC. This encodes CASSQDNRGGTGGYTF.

The chain uses TRBV27 and TRBJ2-7; weak D call: TRBD1 (6 bases). The V gene's germline CDR1 is MNHEY and CDR2 SMNVEV (reference sequence). Trimming left V 5 bases short and J 1 base short, with 9 bases between. This CDR3 comprises 13 residues. CDR3 sequence (DNA): TGTGCCAGCAGTCAAGGGACATCCTACGAGCAGTACTTC. Translating gives CASSQGTSYEQYF.

This chain uses TRBV5-1 with TRBJ1-3, with D unresolved. The CDR3 runs 14 residues. V was cut by 1 base and J by 8 bases, with 13 bases left in between. Germline assignment: CDR1 SGHRS and CDR2 YFSETQ. The CDR3 here is CASSLQSPRDTIYF. DNA of the CDR3: TGCGCCAGCAGCTTGCAGTCACCGAGGGACACCATATATTTT.

The J gene is TRBJ1-1, the V gene TRBV9; tentative D call: TRBD1 (5 bases). The CDR3 loop spans 15 amino acids. The V end was cut by 0 bases, the J end by 5 bases, with 14 bases between. Germline V lookup: CDR1 SGDLS, CDR2 YYNGEE. The CDR3 DNA is TGTGCCAGCAGCGTAGATCAGGGACTGTGGACTGAAGCTTTCTTT. Translating gives CASSVDQGLWTEAFF.

This chain joins TRBV4-1 and TRBJ2-7, with 7 positions matching TRBD1. The CDR3 contains 16 residues. Looked up from germline, CDR1 is MGHRA and CDR2 is YSYEKL. The V segment lost 1 base and the J segment 0 bases; nucleotides outside the gene matches: 6. The CDR3 region has the DNA TGCGCCAGCAGCCAAGGAGGGGGCGCTAACTCCTACGAGCAGTACTTC. It codes for CASSQGGGANSYEQYF.

V and J are TRBV28 and TRBJ2-2; 8 positions match TRBD2. Germline loops: CDR1 MDHEN, CDR2 SYDVKM. This CDR3 is 17 amino acids long. V lost 2 bases and J lost 7; bases outside the gene matches: 12. In DNA form, the CDR3 reads TGTGCCAGCAGTTTAGAGTTAGCTAGCGGGTGGATCGGGGAGCTGTTTTTT. Its translation is CASSLELASGWIGELFF.

The genes are TRBV7-9 and TRBJ1-5; 7 bases line up with TRBD1. Germline V gene lookup returns CDR1 SEHNR and CDR2 FQNEAQ (reference sequence). J gave up 4 bases and V 2 bases, and 2 bases lay outside the gene matches. The CDR3 has 14 residues. The CDR3 nucleotides read TGTGCCAGCAGCTTACAGGGGGGTAATCAGCCCCAGCATTTT. It codes for CASSLQGGNQPQHF.

This sequence joins TRBV6-5 and TRBJ2-7; 7 nucleotides line up with TRBD1. The CDR3 length is 15 residues. Germline loops: CDR1 MNHEY, CDR2 SVGAGI. V lost 2 bases to trimming and J lost 4 bases; unmatched junction nucleotides: 8. CDR3 protein: CASSYAKTGLYEQYF. The CDR3 DNA reads as TGTGCCAGCAGTTACGCAAAGACAGGGCTGTACGAGCAGTACTTC.

V usage is TRBV30 and J usage is TRBJ1-1; D is perhaps TRBD1 (5 bases). The CDR3 consists of 11 residues. With 1 base removed from V and 5 bases from J, the gap between germline ends came to 5 bases. Germline CDR1 reads GTSNPN; CDR2 reads SVGIG (reference sequence). The CDR3 loop is CAWSGTTEAFF. The DNA for the CDR3 is TGTGCCTGGAGTGGGACAACTGAAGCTTTCTTT.

The chain has TRBV4-1 and TRBJ2-7, with TRBD2 identical over 8 bases. Trimming removed 4 bases from V and 6 bases from J; junction bases left unmatched: 8. CDR1 is MGHRA, CDR2 YSYEKL, per germline. The CDR3 covers 14 residues. The CDR3 loop is CASSPTQRESEQYF. Written as DNA, the CDR3 is TGCGCCAGCAGCCCTACCCAGCGGGAGAGCGAGCAGTACTTC.

The V gene is TRBV5-5, the J gene TRBJ2-3; TRBD2 matches at 13 bases. V trimming: 4 bases; J trimming: 1 base; junction bases outside the gene matches: 6. Germline-derived CDR1 and CDR2 are SGHKS and YYEKEE (reference sequence). CDR3 length: 17 amino acids. The CDR3 nucleotides are TGTGCCAGCAGCCCCTGGACTAGCGGGGGAGGCACAGATACGCAGTATTTT. Translated: CASSPWTSGGGTDTQYF.

The chain uses TRBV6-5 and TRBJ1-2; no definite D call. Germline CDR1 MNHEY, CDR2 SVGAGI. The CDR3 spans 9 residues. The V and J ends lost 3 bases and 10 bases respectively, with 3 bases between them. Here the CDR3 reads CASSYNYTF. The DNA of the CDR3 is TGTGCCAGCAGTTATAACTACACCTTC.

The chain has TRBV10-1 and TRBJ2-7; TRBD2 matches at 7 bases. V shed 6 bases, J shed 6 bases, and the junction held 5 bases outside the gene matches. Germline CDR1 is WNHNN and CDR2 is SYGVQD (reference sequence). The CDR3 contains 12 residues. DNA of the CDR3: TGCGCCAGCAGCCAGGGAGGGATCGAGCAGTACTTC. This gives the protein CASSQGGIEQYF.

This clone is a singleton in its sample. V is TRBV7-6 and J is TRBJ2-3, with D maybe TRBD2 (5 bases). Trimming left V 2 bases short and J 0 bases short, with 15 bases between. The CDR3 sequence is 17 residues long. Germline CDR1 SGHVS, CDR2 FNYEAQ. In DNA, the CDR3 is TGTGCCAGCAGCTTATTGAGCGGAAGTCCTAGCACAGATACGCAGTATTTT. Translated, it gives CASSLLSGSPSTDTQYF.

The chain has TRBV9 and TRBJ2-2; D unresolved. From germline, CDR1 is SGDLS and CDR2 YYNGEE. V was shortened by 7 bases and J by 0 bases, with 19 bases between the two germline ends. CDR3 length: 17 amino acids. The CDR3 sequence: CASASLFSPANTGELFF. In DNA, the CDR3 is TGTGCCAGCGCGTCCCTGTTTAGCCCCGCGAACACCGGGGAGCTGTTTTTT.

This clone showed up just a few times. This chain uses TRBV2 with TRBJ1-2; no clear D. In germline, CDR1 is SNHLY, CDR2 FYNNEI. The CDR3 runs 14 residues. The germline V and J ends were trimmed by 4 bases and 1 base, with 10 bases remaining between them. In DNA, the CDR3 is TGTGCCAGCAGTGCGGGGTCAGTTAACTATGGCTACACCTTC. Its translation: CASSAGSVNYGYTF.

The chain links TRBV30 to TRBJ2-3; possible D gene TRBD2, 5 bases. The CDR3 is 15 amino acids. V lost 0 bases, J lost 2 bases, and 12 bases lay in between. Germline V gene sequence: CDR1 GTSNPN, CDR2 SVGIG (reference sequence). The CDR3 bases are TGTGCCTGGAGTGTGGGCCTAGCTTACACAGATACGCAGTATTTT. It is translated as CAWSVGLAYTDTQYF.

This chain connects TRBV28 to TRBJ1-1; D possibly corresponds to TRBD1 (5 bases). V gave up 7 bases and J gave up 10 bases, with 16 bases separating them. Germline V gene data show CDR1 as MDHEN and CDR2 as SYDVKM. This CDR3 region has 12 residues. The CDR3 here is CASTTTGGAAFF. CDR3 bases: TGTGCCAGCACCACTACGGGGGGTGCAGCTTTCTTT.

The CDR3 region is CASSPTGSGAFTDTQYF. CDR3 DNA sequence: TGTGCCAGCAGCCCGACAGGTAGCGGGGCTTTCACAGATACGCAGTATTTT. This chain links TRBV5-4 with TRBJ2-3; 8 bases are shared with TRBD2. CDR1 and CDR2 (germline): SGHNT, YYREEE (reference sequence). The CDR3 contains 17 residues. V was pared by 4 bases and J by 2 bases, with 12 bases of the junction left unmatched.

This chain links TRBV2 with TRBJ1-5; 8 nucleotides match TRBD1. Germline CDR1 and CDR2: SNHLY and FYNNEI. Trimming removed 7 bases from V and 7 bases from J; junction bases left unmatched: 6. CDR3 size: 13 residues. This CDR3 is CASTTGAWQPQHF. CDR3 sequence (DNA): TGTGCCAGCACGACAGGGGCTTGGCAGCCCCAGCATTTT.

The chain links TRBV29-1 to TRBJ1-1, with D unclear. The V gene lost 5 bases and the J gene lost 1 base, with 8 bases spanning the gap. Germline V CDR1 and CDR2: SQVTM, ANQGSEA. The CDR3 extends over 12 amino acids. CDR3 residues: CSVLTGNTEAFF. CDR3 in DNA: TGCAGCGTTCTTACGGGGAACACTGAAGCTTTCTTT.